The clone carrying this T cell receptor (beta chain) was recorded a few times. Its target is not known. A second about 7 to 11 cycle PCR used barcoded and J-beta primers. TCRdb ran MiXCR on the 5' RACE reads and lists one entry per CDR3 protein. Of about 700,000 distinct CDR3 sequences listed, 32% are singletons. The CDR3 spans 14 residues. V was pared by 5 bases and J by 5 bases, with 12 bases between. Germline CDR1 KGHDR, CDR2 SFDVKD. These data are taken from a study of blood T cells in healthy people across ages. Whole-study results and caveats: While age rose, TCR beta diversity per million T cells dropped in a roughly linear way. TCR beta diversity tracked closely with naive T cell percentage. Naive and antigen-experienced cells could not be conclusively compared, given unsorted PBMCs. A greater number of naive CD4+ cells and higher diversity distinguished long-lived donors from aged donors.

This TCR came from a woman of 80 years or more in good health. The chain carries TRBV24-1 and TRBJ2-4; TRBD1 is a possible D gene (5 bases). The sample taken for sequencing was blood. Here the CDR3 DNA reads TGTGCCACCAGTGCGGAAGGGGTGGAAAACATTCAGTACTTC. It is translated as CATSAEGVENIQYF.